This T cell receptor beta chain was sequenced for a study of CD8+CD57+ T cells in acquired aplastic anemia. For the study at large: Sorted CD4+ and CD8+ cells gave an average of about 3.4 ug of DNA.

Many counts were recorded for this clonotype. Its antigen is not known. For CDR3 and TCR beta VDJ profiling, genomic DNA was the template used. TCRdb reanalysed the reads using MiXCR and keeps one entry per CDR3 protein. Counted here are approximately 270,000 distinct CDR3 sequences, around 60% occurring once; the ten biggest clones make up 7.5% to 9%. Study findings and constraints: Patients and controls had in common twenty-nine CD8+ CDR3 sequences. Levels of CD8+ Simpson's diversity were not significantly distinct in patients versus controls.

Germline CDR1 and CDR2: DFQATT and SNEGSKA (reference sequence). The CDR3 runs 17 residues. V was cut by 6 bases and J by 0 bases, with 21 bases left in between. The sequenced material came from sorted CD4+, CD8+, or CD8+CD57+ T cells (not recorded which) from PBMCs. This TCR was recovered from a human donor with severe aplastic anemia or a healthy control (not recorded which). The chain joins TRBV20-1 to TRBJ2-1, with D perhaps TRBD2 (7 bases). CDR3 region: CSARVAGAHSSYNEQFF. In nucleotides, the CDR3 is TGCAGTGCCCGCGTCGCGGGGGCCCACTCCTCCTACAATGAGCAGTTCTTC.